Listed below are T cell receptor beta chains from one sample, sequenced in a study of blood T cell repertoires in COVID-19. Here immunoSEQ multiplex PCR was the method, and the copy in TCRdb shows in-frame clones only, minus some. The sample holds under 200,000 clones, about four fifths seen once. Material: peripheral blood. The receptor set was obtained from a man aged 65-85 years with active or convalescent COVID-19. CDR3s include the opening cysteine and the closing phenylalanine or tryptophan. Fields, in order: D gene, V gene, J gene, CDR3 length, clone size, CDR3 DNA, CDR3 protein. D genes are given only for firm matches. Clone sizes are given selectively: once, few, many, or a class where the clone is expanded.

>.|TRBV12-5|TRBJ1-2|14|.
TGTGCTAGTGGGCCACCCGGTGCCGCTTATGGCTACACCTTC
CASGPPGAAYGYTF
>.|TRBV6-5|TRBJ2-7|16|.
TGTGCCAGCAGTTACTCACCTGCGCCGATGCCATACGAGCAGTACTTC
CASSYSPAPMPYEQYF
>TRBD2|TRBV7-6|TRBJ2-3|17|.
TGTGCCAGCAGCCCTCGGACTAGCGGGAGGTTCACAGATACGCAGTATTTT
CASSPRTSGRFTDTQYF
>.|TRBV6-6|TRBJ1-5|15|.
TGTGCCAGCAGTTACTTGCAGGGTGGCAATCAGCCCCAGCATTTT
CASSYLQGGNQPQHF
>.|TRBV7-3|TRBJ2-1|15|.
TGTGCCAGCAGCCCCTTTACGGGAGATATCAATGAGCAGTTCTTC
CASSPFTGDINEQFF
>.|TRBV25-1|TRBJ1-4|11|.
TGTGCCAGCAGCCGGAATGAAAAACTGTTTTTT
CASSRNEKLFF
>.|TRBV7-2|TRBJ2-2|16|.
TGTGCCAGCAGCTTAGACTCAGGAAAGAACACCGGGGAGCTGTTTTTT
CASSLDSGKNTGELFF
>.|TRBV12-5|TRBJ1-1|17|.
TGTGCTAGTGGTTTGTACCGGGGATCGACCTCTGGCACTGAAGCTTTCTTT
CASGLYRGSTSGTEAFF
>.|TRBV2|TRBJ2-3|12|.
TGTGCCAGCAGTGCAAGCACAGATACGCAGTATTTT
CASSASTDTQYF
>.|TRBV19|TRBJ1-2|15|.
TGTGCCAGCGGGGGGTTGGGGGAACCTAACTATGGCTACACCTTC
CASGGLGEPNYGYTF
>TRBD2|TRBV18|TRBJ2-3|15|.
TGTGCCAGCTCACCGCGGGCGGGGGGACCAGATACGCAGTATTTT
CASSPRAGGPDTQYF
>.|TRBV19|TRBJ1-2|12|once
TGTGCCAGTAGTATCTCAGATATTGGCTACACCTTC
CASSISDIGYTF
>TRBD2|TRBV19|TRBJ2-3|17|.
TGTGCCAGTACTCCCCGGGGGGCTCGCGGGGGGGCGAATACGCAGTATTTT
CASTPRGARGGANTQYF
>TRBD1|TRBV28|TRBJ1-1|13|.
TGTGCCAGCAGTACCTCGACAGGGGTGCAAGCTTTCTTT
CASSTSTGVQAFF
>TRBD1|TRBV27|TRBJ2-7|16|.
TGTGCCAGCAGTTTAGTCGGACAGGGGGTAGCCTACGAGCAGTACTTC
CASSLVGQGVAYEQYF
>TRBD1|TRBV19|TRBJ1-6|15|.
TGTGCCAGCCACAGGGGGTTTTCCTATAATTCACCCCTCCACTTT
CASHRGFSYNSPLHF
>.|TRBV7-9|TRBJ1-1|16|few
TGTGCCAGCAGCGACCGGGACCGGAGCGGGAGAGTTGAAGCTTTCTTT
CASSDRDRSGRVEAFF
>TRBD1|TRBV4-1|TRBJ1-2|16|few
TGCGCCAGCAGCCAAGCCAAACCGCAGGGGGTTGGGGGCTACACCTTC
CASSQAKPQGVGGYTF
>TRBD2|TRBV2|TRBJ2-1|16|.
TGTGCCAGCAGTGATGGGTACAGCGGGGGGGTCTATGAGCAGTTCTTC
CASSDGYSGGVYEQFF
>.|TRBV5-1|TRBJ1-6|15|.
TGCGCCAGTACAGAAGGGGGGGCATTTAATTCACCCCTCCACTTT
CASTEGGAFNSPLHF
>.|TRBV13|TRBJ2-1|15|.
TGTGCCAGCAGCGGAGCGGAGAACTCCTACAATGAGCAGTTCTTC
CASSGAENSYNEQFF
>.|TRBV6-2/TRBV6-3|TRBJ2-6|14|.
TGTGCCAGCAGCCGGAGTTCTGGGGCCAACGTCCTGACTTTC
CASSRSSGANVLTF
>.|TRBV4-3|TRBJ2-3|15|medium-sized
TGCGCCAGCAGCCAAGACAGGGGTGGCACAGATACGCAGTATTTT
CASSQDRGGTDTQYF
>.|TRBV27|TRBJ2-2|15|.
TGTGCCAGCAGTTTGGGGTGGGGGGATACCGGGGAGCTGTTTTTT
CASSLGWGDTGELFF
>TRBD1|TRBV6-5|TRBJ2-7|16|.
TGTGCCAGCAGTTACTCTGGGACAGGGTCGTACGGCGAGCAGTACTTC
CASSYSGTGSYGEQYF
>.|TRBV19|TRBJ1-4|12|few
TGTGCCAGTAGTATCCCTCCCGAAAAACTGTTTTTT
CASSIPPEKLFF
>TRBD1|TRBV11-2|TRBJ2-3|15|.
TGTGCCAGCAGCCCGCGGGCAGGGGGCAGGGATACGCAGTATTTT
CASSPRAGGRDTQYF
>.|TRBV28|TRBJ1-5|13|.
TGTGCCAGCAGGACCGCGTTCGGGCAGCCCCAGCATTTT
CASRTAFGQPQHF
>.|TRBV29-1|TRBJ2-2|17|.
TGCAGCGTTCGTGCTACGGGACAGCGGGGGAAGGGCGGGGAGCTGTTTTTT
CSVRATGQRGKGGELFF
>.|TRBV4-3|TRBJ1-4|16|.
TGCGCCAGCAGCCAAGATTCCGGGGCAGGGAGGGAAAAACTGTTTTTT
CASSQDSGAGREKLFF
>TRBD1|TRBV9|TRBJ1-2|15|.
TGTGCCAGCAGCCCAAAGCCGGGACAGGGGGCTCGCTACACCTTC
CASSPKPGQGARYTF
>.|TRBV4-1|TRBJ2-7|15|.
TGCGCCAGCAGCCAAGATCGGCGGTTCTCCTACGAGCAGTACTTC
CASSQDRRFSYEQYF
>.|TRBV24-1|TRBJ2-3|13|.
TGTGCCACCAGTGAGGCTCCTACAGATACGCAGTATTTT
CATSEAPTDTQYF
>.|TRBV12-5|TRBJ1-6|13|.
TGTGCTAGTGGTCGCTCCGGGTATATCCCCCTCCACTTT
CASGRSGYIPLHF
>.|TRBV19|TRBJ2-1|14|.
TGTGCCACCACCCCCGGGACTGCCTACAATGAGCAGTTCTTC
CATTPGTAYNEQFF
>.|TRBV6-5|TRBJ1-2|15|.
TGTGCCAGCAGGACGGCGGCGGGTCAGAACTATGGCTACACCTTC
CASRTAAGQNYGYTF
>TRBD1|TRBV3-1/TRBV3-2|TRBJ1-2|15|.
TGTGCCAGCAGCCAGGGGTTCCTTACAGGGGTCGGCTACACCTTC
CASSQGFLTGVGYTF
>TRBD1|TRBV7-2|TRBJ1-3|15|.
TGTGCCAGCAGCAGATCCGGGACAGGGGGAAACACCATATATTTT
CASSRSGTGGNTIYF
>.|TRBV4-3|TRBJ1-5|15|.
TGCGCCAGCAGCCAAGTGGGGAAGGGGGACCAGCCCCAGCATTTT
CASSQVGKGDQPQHF
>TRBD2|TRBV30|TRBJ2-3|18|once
TGTGCCTGGAGGGGCGTCGGACTAGCGAGACCTAGCACAGATACGCAGTATTTT
CAWRGVGLARPSTDTQYF
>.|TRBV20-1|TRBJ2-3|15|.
TGCAGTGCTAGTCTTCTAGTCCCTGTCACAGATACGCAGTATTTT
CSASLLVPVTDTQYF
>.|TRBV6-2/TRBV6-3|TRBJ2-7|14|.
TGTGCCAGCAGCCCCAATCCAGAGGTCTACGAGCAGTACTTC
CASSPNPEVYEQYF
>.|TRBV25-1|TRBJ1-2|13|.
TGTGCCAGCAGTGATCCCGCGGACTTTGGCTACACCTTC
CASSDPADFGYTF
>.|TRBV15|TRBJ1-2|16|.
TGTGCCACCAGCAGAGATGAACAGTGGGTCCCTTATGGCTACACCTTC
CATSRDEQWVPYGYTF
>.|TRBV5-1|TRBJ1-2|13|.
TGCGCCAGCAGCTTGCTGGCGGGGGAGGGCTACACCTTC
CASSLLAGEGYTF
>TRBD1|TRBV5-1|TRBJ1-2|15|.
TGCGCCAGCAGCCACCCGGGACAGGGGGTGGGCGGCTACACCTTC
CASSHPGQGVGGYTF
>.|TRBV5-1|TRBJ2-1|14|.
TGCGCCAGCAGCTTAGGGACTGCCTCAAATGAGCAGTTCTTC
CASSLGTASNEQFF
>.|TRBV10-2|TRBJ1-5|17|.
TGCGCCAGCAGTGAGGACGGAATCGGGGTTGGCAATCAGCCCCAGCATTTT
CASSEDGIGVGNQPQHF
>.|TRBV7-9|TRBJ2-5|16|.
TGTGCCAGCAGCCCAGGCGGGGTCTCAGTGGCCGAGACCCAGTACTTC
CASSPGGVSVAETQYF
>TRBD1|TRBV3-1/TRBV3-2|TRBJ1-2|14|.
TGTGCCGCTACTCAGCGACAGGGCGACTATGGCTACACCTTC
CAATQRQGDYGYTF
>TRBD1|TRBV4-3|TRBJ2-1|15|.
TGCGCCAGCAGCCACTACCGCACGACAGGGGGTGAGCAGTTCTTC
CASSHYRTTGGEQFF
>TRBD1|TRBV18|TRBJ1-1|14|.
TGTGCCAGCTCGCCCGGGACAGGGCGCACTGAAGCTTTCTTT
CASSPGTGRTEAFF
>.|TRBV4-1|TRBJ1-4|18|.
TGCGCCAGCAGCCCCAAAGGGGGTTTAACCATCGCCGGGGAAAAACTGTTTTTT
CASSPKGGLTIAGEKLFF
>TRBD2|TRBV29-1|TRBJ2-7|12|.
TGCAGCGTAGGGACTAGCTCCTACGAGCAGTACTTC
CSVGTSSYEQYF
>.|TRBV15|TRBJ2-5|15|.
TGTGCCACCAGCAGAGGGGAGCAGGTCCAAGAGACCCAGTACTTC
CATSRGEQVQETQYF
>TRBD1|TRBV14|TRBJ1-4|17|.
TGTGCCAGCAGCCAAGACATAGGGACAGCGGGTAAAGAAAAACTGTTTTTT
CASSQDIGTAGKEKLFF
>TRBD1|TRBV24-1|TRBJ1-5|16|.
TGTGCCACCAGTGCAGGGACAGGGGTAAAGGATCAGCCCCAGCATTTT
CATSAGTGVKDQPQHF
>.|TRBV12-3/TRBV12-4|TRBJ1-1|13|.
TGTGCCAGCAGTTTGGCGGGTTTCACTGAAGCTTTCTTT
CASSLAGFTEAFF
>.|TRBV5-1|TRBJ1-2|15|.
TGCGCCAGCAGCTTGACGTCGGAGAAAACCTATGGCTACACCTTC
CASSLTSEKTYGYTF
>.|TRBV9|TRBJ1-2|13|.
TGTGCCAGCAGCGTGGGGGGGAACTATGGCTACACCTTC
CASSVGGNYGYTF